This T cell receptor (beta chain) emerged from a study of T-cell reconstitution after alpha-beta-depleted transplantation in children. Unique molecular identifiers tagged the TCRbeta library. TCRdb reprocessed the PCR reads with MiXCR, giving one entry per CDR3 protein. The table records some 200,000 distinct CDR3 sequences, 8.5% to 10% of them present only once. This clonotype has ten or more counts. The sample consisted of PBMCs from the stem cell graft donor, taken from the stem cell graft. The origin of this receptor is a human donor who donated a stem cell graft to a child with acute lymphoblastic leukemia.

CDR3 nucleotides: TGCAGCGTTGAACCCCAGGGGTTCAGCTATGGCTACACCTTC. Its protein product is CSVEPQGFSYGYTF. The chain uses TRBV29-1 and TRBJ1-2, with a weak D call TRBD1 (6 bases). CDR3 size: 14 residues. With 2 bases removed from V and 4 bases from J, the gap between germline ends came to 14 bases. The germline CDR1 and CDR2 sequences are SQVTM and ANQGSEA. Full variable domain (rest looked up from reference TRBV29-1 and TRBJ1-2): SAVISQKPSRDICQRGTSLTIQCQVDSQVTMMFWYRQQPGQSLTLIATANQGSEATYESGFVIDKFPISRPNLTFSTLTVSNMSPEDSSIYLCSVEPQGFSYGYTFGSGTRLTVV.